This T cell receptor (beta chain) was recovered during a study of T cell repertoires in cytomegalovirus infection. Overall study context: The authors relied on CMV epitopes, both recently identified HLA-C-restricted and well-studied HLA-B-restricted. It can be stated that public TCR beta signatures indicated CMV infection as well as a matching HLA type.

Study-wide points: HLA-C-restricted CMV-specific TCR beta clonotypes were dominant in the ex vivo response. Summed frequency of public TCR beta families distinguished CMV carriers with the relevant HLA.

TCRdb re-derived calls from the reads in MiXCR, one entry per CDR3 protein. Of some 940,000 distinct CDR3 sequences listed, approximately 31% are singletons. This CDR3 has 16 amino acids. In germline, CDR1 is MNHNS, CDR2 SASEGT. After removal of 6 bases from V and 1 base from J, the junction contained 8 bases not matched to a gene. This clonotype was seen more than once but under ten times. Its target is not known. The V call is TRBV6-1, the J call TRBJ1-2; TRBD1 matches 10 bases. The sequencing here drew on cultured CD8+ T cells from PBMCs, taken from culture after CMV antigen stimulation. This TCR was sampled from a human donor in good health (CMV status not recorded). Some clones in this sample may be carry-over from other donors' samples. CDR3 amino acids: CASRPGTGAFNYGYTF. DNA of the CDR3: TGTGCCAGCAGACCGGGGACAGGGGCATTTAACTATGGCTACACCTTC.